Listed below are T cell receptor beta chains from one sample, sequenced in a study of T cell responses to AZD1222 COVID-19 vaccine. Here immunoSEQ multiplex PCR was the method, and the copy in TCRdb shows in-frame clones only, minus some. The table includes more than 110,000 clones, roughly 92% detected once. The source material was peripheral blood, sampled on day 0 of AZD1222 vaccination. These receptors were obtained from an adult in good health. Both conserved end residues are part of each CDR3. The D gene is left open where the match is weak. Expanded clones are given a class, and other clones once, few, many or no size at all.

clone_size j_call cdr3_length d_call v_call cdr3_nt cdr3_aa
. TRBJ2-1 16 TRBD2 TRBV5-8 TGTGCCAGCAGCTTGACCTCTAGCGGTTGGTGGAATGAGCAGTTCTTC CASSLTSSGWWNEQFF
. TRBJ2-7 12 TRBD1 TRBV29-1 TGCAGCGTATCGACAGGGGAATCCGAGCAGTACTTC CSVSTGESEQYF
. TRBJ2-1 16 TRBD1 TRBV14 TGTGCCAGCAGCCAAGATTTTGGGACAGGGAGCAATGAGCAGTTCTTC CASSQDFGTGSNEQFF
once TRBJ1-1 13 . TRBV19 TGTGCCAGCAGTCGGGGGGCAGGGACTGAAGCTTTCTTT CASSRGAGTEAFF
. TRBJ2-1 15 TRBD2 TRBV24-1 TGTGCCACCAGTGATTTGCGGGGGGATCGGAATGAGCAGTTCTTC CATSDLRGDRNEQFF
. TRBJ1-6 16 TRBD1 TRBV5-5 TGTGCCAGCAGCTTGACCAGCGGACAGGGTAATTCACCCCTCCACTTT CASSLTSGQGNSPLHF
. TRBJ2-7 13 TRBD1 TRBV5-6 TGTGCCAGCAGCCCAGGGACAGCCAGCGAGCAGTACTTC CASSPGTASEQYF
. TRBJ2-1 15 . TRBV10-1 TGCGCCAGCAGTGAACCGGGGAGCTCCTACAATGAGCAGTTCTTC CASSEPGSSYNEQFF
. TRBJ2-6 16 . TRBV9 TGTGCCAGCAGCTCCCAGGTGTTGCCTGGGGCCAACGTCCTGACTTTC CASSSQVLPGANVLTF
. TRBJ2-5 12 . TRBV29-1 TGCAGCGTTGAACTGGTACAAGAGACCCAGTACTTC CSVELVQETQYF
. TRBJ1-1 16 . TRBV7-2 TGTGCCAGCAGCTTAGATCGTACACCAGGGTTAACTGAAGCTTTCTTT CASSLDRTPGLTEAFF
. TRBJ2-5 17 TRBD1 TRBV23-1 TGCGCCAGGACCGGAGAGACAGGGGCCCCACCGGGAGAGACCCAGTACTTC CARTGETGAPPGETQYF
. TRBJ2-1 15 . TRBV19 TGTGCCAGTAGTATCTCGGCGGGGCCCTACAATGAGCAGTTCTTC CASSISAGPYNEQFF
. TRBJ2-3 15 TRBD2 TRBV2 TGTGCCAGCAGTAAAGGACTAGCGGGACTAGATACGCAGTATTTT CASSKGLAGLDTQYF
. TRBJ1-5 16 TRBD1 TRBV27 TGTGCCAGCAGTACCCCGGGGACAGGAGGCAATCAGCCCCAGCATTTT CASSTPGTGGNQPQHF
. TRBJ1-2 16 . TRBV10-3 TGTGCCATCAGTGAGTCGAGCCGGGACACAGGCTATGGCTACACCTTC CAISESSRDTGYGYTF
. TRBJ2-7 15 . TRBV28 TGTGCCAGCGAAACCCGGAGGACGGTCACCTACGAGCAGTACTTC CASETRRTVTYEQYF
. TRBJ2-7 12 . TRBV2 TGTGCCAGCAGGGAGGGTATGGGCGAGCAGTACTTC CASREGMGEQYF
. TRBJ2-5 14 TRBD1 TRBV7-6 TGTGCCAGCAGCTGGGGACAGAGTGAAGAGACCCAGTACTTC CASSWGQSEETQYF
. TRBJ1-3 13 . TRBV6-1 TGTGCCAGCAGTGACATCGATGGAAACACCATATATTTT CASSDIDGNTIYF
. TRBJ1-2 15 . TRBV7-2 TGTGCCAGCAGCTTAAGCCGGACAGCTAACTATGGCTACACCTTC CASSLSRTANYGYTF
. TRBJ2-2 15 . TRBV7-2 TGTGCCAGCAGCTTCCTGGGCATGAACACCGGGGAGCTGTTTTTT CASSFLGMNTGELFF
. TRBJ1-2 12 . TRBV10-1 TGCGCCACCGCCGGGGCGTCGGGAGGCTACACCTTC CATAGASGGYTF
. TRBJ2-2 18 TRBD1 TRBV24-1 TGTGCCACCAGTGATTTGCCGGGACAGGGTTTCGAGGCCGGGGAGCTGTTTTTT CATSDLPGQGFEAGELFF
. TRBJ2-7 13 . TRBV4-1 TGCGCCAGCAGCCAAGTCGCAGAGGACGAGCAGTACTTC CASSQVAEDEQYF
. TRBJ1-1 15 . TRBV7-8 TGTGCCAGCAGAACACACGCTGGGGGAGGGGCTGAAGCTTTCTTT CASRTHAGGGAEAFF
. TRBJ2-5 14 . TRBV10-1 TGCGCCAGCGGGCAGGAGTCGCTTTATGAGACCCAGTACTTC CASGQESLYETQYF
. TRBJ2-7 13 . TRBV25-1 TGTGCCAGCAGTGAGGGAGTCCCGTACGAGCAGTACTTC CASSEGVPYEQYF
. TRBJ1-4 16 TRBD1 TRBV5-6 TGTGCCAGCAGTATCATACCGGGACAGGGTAATGAAAAACTGTTTTTT CASSIIPGQGNEKLFF
. TRBJ2-7 14 . TRBV7-8 TGTGCCAGCAGCTTATTCCAGGGGGGGACCGAGCAGTACTTC CASSLFQGGTEQYF
. TRBJ2-3 15 . TRBV28 TGTGCCAGCATAAAGACAGGATTGGCCACAGATACGCAGTATTTT CASIKTGLATDTQYF
. TRBJ2-5 15 TRBD2 TRBV7-2 TGTGCCAGCAGCCTTGGACTAGCGGGAGGAGAGACCCAGTACTTC CASSLGLAGGETQYF
. TRBJ2-2 10 . TRBV10-2 TGCGCCACGAGGGAAGGGGAGCTGTTTTTT CATREGELFF
. TRBJ1-1 15 TRBD1 TRBV5-1 TGCGCCAGCAGCCCCCGACAGGGGCTGAACACTGAAGCTTTCTTT CASSPRQGLNTEAFF
. TRBJ2-7 14 TRBD2 TRBV6-2/TRBV6-3 TGTGCCAGCAGTGGGACTAGCGGGAACGACGAGCAGTACTTC CASSGTSGNDEQYF
. TRBJ1-2 14 . TRBV6-5 TGTGCCAGCAGAGATGGATGGGTTTCAGATGGCTACACCTTC CASRDGWVSDGYTF
. TRBJ2-2 13 . TRBV18 TGTGCCAGCTCGCCGGGGAACACCGGGGAGCTGTTTTTT CASSPGNTGELFF
. TRBJ1-2 12 TRBD1 TRBV29-1 TGCAGCACTCTACAGGGGGACTATGGCTACACCTTC CSTLQGDYGYTF
. TRBJ1-2 12 . TRBV3-1/TRBV3-2 TGTGCCAGCAGCCCCTGGGGGGACGGCTACACCTTC CASSPWGDGYTF
few TRBJ1-2 13 . TRBV18 TGTGCCAGCTCCCCGGGCGGCCACTATGGCTACACCTTC CASSPGGHYGYTF
. TRBJ2-5 15 TRBD2 TRBV7-2 TGTGCCAGCAGCCCTAGCGGCCCTCAGAAGGAGACCCAGTACTTC CASSPSGPQKETQYF
. TRBJ2-5 16 TRBD1 TRBV18 TGTGCCAGCTCACCCTCCGACAGGGGAGAAGGGGGGACCCAGTACTTC CASSPSDRGEGGTQYF
. TRBJ1-2 15 . TRBV28 TGTGCCAGCAGCGTAATAAACGATTGGTCCTATGGCTACACCTTC CASSVINDWSYGYTF
once TRBJ2-3 13 TRBD1 TRBV29-1 TGCAGCGCTGCAGGGGGCGAAACAGATACGCAGTATTTT CSAAGGETDTQYF
. TRBJ2-3 15 . TRBV7-9 TGTGCCAGCAGCCCGGGGAGGGGGAGCACAGATACGCAGTATTTT CASSPGRGSTDTQYF
. TRBJ2-6 14 . TRBV3-1/TRBV3-2 TGTGCCAGCAGCCCGGATACTGGGGCCAACGTCCTGACTTTC CASSPDTGANVLTF
. TRBJ1-2 14 . TRBV18 TGTGCCAGCTCACCACCCGTATTTTATAATGGCTACACCTTC CASSPPVFYNGYTF